These 32 T cell receptor beta chains originate from one sample sequenced in a study of T cell clonality in common variable immunodeficiency. Sequenced by immunoSEQ multiplex PCR; TCRdb stores in-frame clones only, minus some. Recorded here are approximately 64,000 clones, none singletons. The specimen was peripheral blood mononuclear cells. These receptors were collected from a person between 18 and 75 years old in good health.

At least ten counts were recorded for this clone. The observed sequence ends 3 residues before the CDR3 terminus, with the missing tail filled in from the germline J gene. This chain uses TRBV10-3 with TRBJ1-5, with 9 positions matching TRBD1. The CDR3 spans 15 residues. CDR1 is ENHRY and CDR2 is SYGVKD in the germline V gene. V shed 6 bases, J shed 3 bases, and the junction held 6 bases outside the gene matches. The DNA read from the CDR3 is TGTGCCATCAGCCCGGACAGGGGATCCAATCAGCCC. Protein: CAISPDRGSNQP. Given in full, the CDR3 is CAISPDRGSNQPQHF.

This clone was counted ten times or more. The read falls 3 residues short of the CDR3 end, and the missing part is taken from the germline J gene. The rearrangement links TRBV7-2 to TRBJ1-2; no clear D gene. This CDR3 has 14 residues. Germline CDR1 is SGHTA and CDR2 is FQGNSA. Trimming removed 5 bases at V and 0 bases at J, with 10 bases between. CDR3: CASSPPRTNYGYTF. The CDR3 bases that were read are TGTGCCAGCAGCCCACCTAGAACTAACTATGGC.

This clone appeared many times. CDR3 DNA (partial): TGTGCCAGCTCACCACGAAGGTTAGCGGAGACCTACAATGAG. Translation: CASSPRRLAETYNE. The entire CDR3 protein reads CASSPRRLAETYNEQFF. The chain has TRBV18 and TRBJ2-1; a weak D match, TRBD2 (6 bases). The read halts 3 residues ahead of the CDR3 end, with the missing end drawn from the germline J gene. The CDR3 is 17 residues long. Trimming took off 1 base at V and 2 bases at J, with 15 bases between the two ends. Germline V gene lookup returns CDR1 KGHSH and CDR2 LQKENI.

This clone was observed a handful of times. The sequence runs out 3 residues before the end of the CDR3; the remainder is reconstructed from the germline J gene. The chain is built from TRBV27 and TRBJ2-7; TRBD2 aligns across 9 bases. CDR3 length equals 16 residues. Germline V gene data show CDR1 as MNHEY and CDR2 as SMNVEV (reference sequence). With 2 bases clipped from V and 0 bases from J, the junction kept 5 bases outside the gene matches. The CDR3 loop is CASSLPTSGPSYEQYF. Partial CDR3 DNA: TGTGCCAGCAGTTTACCTACTAGCGGGCCCTCCTACGAG.

This clone was counted ten times or more. The CDR3 is cut off 3 residues early in the read; its end comes from the germline J gene. This chain connects TRBV6-2 or TRBV6-3 to TRBJ2-7; possibly TRBD1 for D (6 bases). Germline-derived CDR1 and CDR2 are MNHEY and SVGEGT. The CDR3 has 17 residues. Trimming left V 6 bases short and J 4 bases short, with 25 bases between. CDR3 bases read: TGTGCCAGCAGCCCAGTGGGGTTTGGGACAAATGTATACGAG. Translation: CASSPVGFGTNVYE. The entire CDR3 sequence reads CASSPVGFGTNVYEQYF.

This clone was seen ten or more times. Incomplete CDR3 DNA: TGCAGTGCTCTTCCCTACGGACTAGCGGTTCCCTACGAG. Residues: CSALPYGLAVPYE. The whole CDR3 protein reads CSALPYGLAVPYEQYF. This rearrangement joins TRBV20-1 to TRBJ2-7; TRBD2 aligns across 10 bases. The sequence runs out 3 residues before the end of the CDR3; the remainder is reconstructed from the germline J gene. Germline CDR1 reads DFQATT; CDR2 reads SNEGSKA (reference sequence). CDR3 length: 16 amino acids. The ends lost 5 bases at V and 2 bases at J; junction bases unmatched: 12.

In this sample, this clone turned up many times. The read ends 3 residues early relative to the CDR3; the germline J gene fills the gap. The gene calls are TRBV4-2 and TRBJ2-2, with unresolved D. Trimming left V 0 bases short and J 4 bases short, with 12 bases between. CDR1 is LGHNA and CDR2 is YNFKEQ in the germline V gene. CDR3 length equals 16 residues. CDR3 DNA (partial): TGTGCCAGCAGCCAAGATGAACCGGTACCCACCGGGGAG. Protein: CASSQDEPVPTGE. The full CDR3 reads CASSQDEPVPTGELFF.

This clone was recorded at least ten times. The read gets to within 3 residues of the CDR3 end, and the germline J gene fills in the rest. The rearrangement links TRBV20-1 to TRBJ2-7; 7 nucleotides agree with TRBD2. CDR3 size: 14 residues. V lost 0 bases and J lost 3; bases outside the gene matches: 5. Germline-derived CDR1 and CDR2 are DFQATT and SNEGSKA (reference sequence). CDR3 bases read: TGCAGTGCTAGAGATGTGGAGCGGGGCTACGAG. This encodes CSARDVERGYE. The complete CDR3 protein is CSARDVERGYEQYF.

Concerning this clone: The read falls 3 residues short of the CDR3 end, and the missing part is taken from the germline J gene. The chain joins TRBV5-1 to TRBJ2-3, with D unresolved. With 4 bases removed from V and 0 bases from J, the gap between germline ends came to 15 bases. The CDR3 loop spans 16 amino acids. Germline CDR1 and CDR2: SGHRS and YFSETQ. CDR3 protein: CASSQTISTSTDTQYF. CDR3 DNA (partial): TGCGCCAGCAGCCAAACTATTAGTACGAGCACAGATACG.

This clone appeared many times. The read ends 3 residues shy of where the CDR3 ends; the end is completed using the germline J gene. Other DNA sequences within the sample encode an identical CDR3. The genes are TRBV7-2 and TRBJ1-5, with TRBD1 matching over 7 bases. J gave up 3 bases and V 5 bases, and 4 bases lay outside the gene matches. Germline CDR1 is SGHTA and CDR2 is FQGNSA. The CDR3 has 14 amino acids. The CDR3 sequence is CASSAGQVNQPQHF. The DNA read from the CDR3 is TGTGCCAGCAGCGCCGGACAGGTCAATCAGCCC.

This clone was counted ten times or more. The read stops 3 residues short of the end of the CDR3; the missing end is completed from the germline J gene. The rearrangement uses TRBV11-2 and TRBJ2-7, with D possibly matching TRBD1 (5 bases). Trimming stripped 3 bases from V and 6 bases from J, with 15 bases between. From germline, CDR1 is SGHAT and CDR2 FQNNGV. This CDR3 comprises 14 residues. The DNA read from the CDR3 is TGTGCCAGCAGCTTGGACATAGGCTCGGGCGAG. Amino acid sequence: CASSLDIGSGE. In full, the CDR3 reads CASSLDIGSGEQYF.

This clone was seen ten or more times. The CDR3 end lies 3 residues beyond the end of the read and is filled in from the germline J gene. This rearrangement joins TRBV7-9 to TRBJ1-4; 9 nucleotides align to TRBD1. This CDR3 comprises 15 residues. J gave up 8 bases and V 3 bases, and 7 bases lay outside the gene matches. Germline CDR1 is SEHNR and CDR2 is FQNEAQ (reference sequence). This chain's CDR3 is CASSLGQGDREKLFF. The covered CDR3 bases are TGTGCCAGCAGCTTGGGACAGGGTGATCGGGAAAAA.

This clone was observed at least ten times. The read terminates 3 residues before the CDR3 end, so the remaining end is supplied by the germline J gene. The rearrangement uses TRBV5-1 and TRBJ2-5; TRBD2 aligns across 7 bases. Looked up from germline, CDR1 is SGHRS and CDR2 is YFSETQ. V trimming: 7 bases; J trimming: 2 bases; junction bases outside the gene matches: 5. The CDR3 covers 13 residues. The sequenced CDR3 bases are TGCGCCAGCGGAACTAGCGCACAAGAGACC. Protein sequence: CASGTSAQET. Given in full, the CDR3 is CASGTSAQETQYF.

This clone was counted at least ten times. The observed sequence ends 3 residues before the CDR3 terminus, with the missing tail filled in from the germline J gene. The chain is built from TRBV7-8 and TRBJ2-5, with no clear D. Germline V gene data show CDR1 as SGHVS and CDR2 as FQNEAQ. CDR3 length: 11 amino acids. V lost 5 bases to trimming and J lost 2 bases, with 3 bases between them. The chain's CDR3 is CASSPQETQYF. The part of the CDR3 DNA that was read is TGTGCCAGCAGCCCACAAGAGACC.

The table lists this clone with many counts. The CDR3 extends 3 residues past the end of the read, so its final part is completed from the germline J gene. The rearrangement uses TRBV7-8 and TRBJ1-5; 9 nucleotides agree with TRBD1. V lost 1 base to trimming and J lost 4 bases; unmatched junction nucleotides: 5. The CDR3 extends over 16 amino acids. Germline V gene sequence: CDR1 SGHVS, CDR2 FQNEAQ. The CDR3 region is CASSLEGTGLNQPQHF. The part of the CDR3 DNA that was read is TGTGCCAGCAGCTTAGAGGGGACAGGGTTAAATCAGCCC.

The table lists this clone with many counts. The CDR3 end falls 3 residues outside the read, so it is completed with the germline J gene. The chain has TRBV20-1 and TRBJ2-1, with D unresolved. Germline V gene data show CDR1 as DFQATT and CDR2 as SNEGSKA (reference sequence). Deletions cut 6 bases from V and 0 bases from J, with 15 bases between. This CDR3 contains 15 residues. The CDR3 DNA, read in part, is TGCAGTGCCATATTTGTCTACGACTCCTACAATGAG. As protein: CSAIFVYDSYNE. The full CDR3 sequence reads CSAIFVYDSYNEQFF.

In its sample, this clone was seen many times. The CDR3 end is not reached by the read, which stops 3 residues before it; the germline J gene fills it in. V is TRBV18 and J is TRBJ2-7, with 10 bases aligning to TRBD2. This CDR3 has 16 amino acids. The germline gives CDR1 KGHSH, CDR2 LQKENI. Trimming cost V 2 bases and J 6 bases; bases outside gene matches: 10. CDR3: CASSPTTSGPSVEQYF. Incomplete CDR3 DNA: TGTGCCAGCTCACCAACGACTAGCGGGCCATCCGTCGAG.

This clone has a count of ten or more. Coverage ceases 3 residues before the CDR3 finishes, and the germline J gene fills in the end. This sequence joins TRBV13 and TRBJ2-1, with a weak D call TRBD1 (6 bases). Germline CDR1 PRHDT, CDR2 FYEKMQ (reference sequence). V was pared by 0 bases and J by 7 bases, with 10 bases between. This CDR3 comprises 14 residues. Incomplete CDR3 DNA: TGTGCCAGCAGCTTAGGAACTCAGGGGAATGAG. Protein product: CASSLGTQGNE. The CDR3 reads in full as CASSLGTQGNEQFF.

Points on this clone: The read falls 3 residues short of the CDR3 end, and the missing part is taken from the germline J gene. The rearrangement uses TRBV11-1 and TRBJ1-1; D not resolved. CDR3 length equals 12 residues. Germline V gives CDR1 SGHAT, CDR2 FQDESV (reference sequence). The CDR3: CASSLSSQRAFF. The CDR3 DNA, read in part, is TGTGCCAGCAGCTTATCCTCGCAGAGG.

This clone was counted at least ten times. CDR3 bases read: TGCGCCAGCTATAATTCACTAGCGGGGTCTTACAATGAG. Residues: CASYNSLAGSYNE. In full, the CDR3 reads CASYNSLAGSYNEQFF. The chain has TRBV5-1 and TRBJ2-1, with 10 bases matching TRBD2. Read data end 3 residues before the CDR3 end; the end is taken from the germline J gene. The CDR3 extends over 16 amino acids. Germline V lookup: CDR1 SGHRS, CDR2 YFSETQ. Germline trimming cut 7 bases from V and 4 bases from J; bases unmatched to any gene: 11.

This clone was counted at least ten times. The CDR3 extends 3 residues past the end of the read, so its final part is completed from the germline J gene. The V call is TRBV10-2, the J call TRBJ2-7; TRBD2 matches 11 bases. The CDR3 has 15 amino acids. V dropped 0 bases and J dropped 2; count of bases not matched to a gene: 0. In germline, CDR1 is WSHSY, CDR2 SAAADI. Incomplete CDR3 DNA: TGCGCCAGCAGTGAGTCGACTAGCGGGGCCTACGAG. The encoded protein is CASSESTSGAYE. The full CDR3 protein is CASSESTSGAYEQYF.

The CDR3 protein is CASSLAVSYEQYF. Incomplete CDR3 DNA: TGTGCCAGCAGCTTGGCAGTCTCCTACGAG. The V and J genes are TRBV11-1 and TRBJ2-7; no clear D. The observed sequence ends 3 residues before the CDR3 terminus, with the missing tail filled in from the germline J gene. CDR3 length: 13 residues. V lost 3 bases to trimming and J lost 0 bases, with 6 bases between them. The V gene's germline CDR1 is SGHAT and CDR2 FQDESV (reference sequence).

This clone was recorded at least ten times. The CDR3 end is not reached by the read, which stops 3 residues before it; the germline J gene fills it in. This sequence joins TRBV11-2 and TRBJ2-1, with D perhaps matching TRBD2 (5 bases). Trimming left V 4 bases short and J 5 bases short, with 15 bases between. CDR1 and CDR2 from the germline V gene are SGHAT and FQNNGV. This CDR3 comprises 15 residues. Incomplete CDR3 DNA: TGTGCCAGCAGCTCAAAACTAGGTATAGACAATGAG. This encodes CASSSKLGIDNE. The entire CDR3 protein reads CASSSKLGIDNEQFF.

This clone was seen ten or more times. Incomplete CDR3 DNA: TGCAGTGCTAGAGGGGGCGGCAGGTTTGCCGGGGAG. As protein: CSARGGGRFAGE. The whole CDR3 sequence reads CSARGGGRFAGELFF. The chain recombines TRBV20-1 with TRBJ2-2, with TRBD1 as a possible D gene (5 bases). With the read ending 3 residues before the CDR3 end, the germline J gene is used to fill in that end. V was shortened by 1 base and J by 6 bases, with 15 bases between the two germline ends. The CDR3 contains 15 residues. Germline-derived CDR1 and CDR2 are DFQATT and SNEGSKA (reference sequence).

This clone was seen repeatedly, ten times or more. The CDR3 extends 3 residues past the end of the read, so its final part is completed from the germline J gene. The chain has TRBV7-2 and TRBJ2-7, with TRBD2 identical over 13 bases. This CDR3 has 15 amino acids. V was pared by 5 bases and J by 2 bases, with 3 bases of the junction left unmatched. Per germline, CDR1 SGHTA and CDR2 FQGNSA. Incomplete CDR3 DNA: TGTGCCAGCAGCAGACTAGCGGGAGGAACCTACGAG. Protein product: CASSRLAGGTYE. The entire CDR3 protein is CASSRLAGGTYEQYF.

The table lists this clone with many counts. The observed sequence ends 3 residues before the CDR3 terminus, with the missing tail filled in from the germline J gene. The chain employs TRBV7-9 and TRBJ2-7; the D gene could be TRBD1 or TRBD2 (5 bases each). Germline CDR1 and CDR2: SEHNR and FQNEAQ (reference sequence). Deletions cut 5 bases from V and 6 bases from J, with 14 bases between. The CDR3 has 13 residues. The CDR3 loop is CASSRLREPEQYF. The sequenced part of the CDR3 DNA is TGTGCCAGCAGCCGCCTCAGGGAGCCCGAG.

Ten or more counts support this clone. Coverage ceases 3 residues before the CDR3 finishes, and the germline J gene fills in the end. The V call is TRBV7-2, the J call TRBJ1-1, with D hard to call. CDR1 SGHTA and CDR2 FQGNSA come from the germline V gene. This CDR3 has 15 residues. Trimming left V 2 bases short and J 1 base short, with 11 bases between. The CDR3 reads CASSLNPEPNTEAFF. CDR3 DNA (partial): TGTGCCAGCAGCTTAAACCCAGAACCGAACACTGAA.

This clone was recorded at least ten times. CDR3 loop: CASTLAGASILETQYF. Partial CDR3 DNA: TGTGCCAGCACCCTAGCGGGGGCCTCCATTTTGGAGACC. This sequence joins TRBV12-3 or TRBV12-4 and TRBJ2-5; 10 nucleotides line up with TRBD2. The sequenced fragment ends 3 residues before the CDR3 boundary, so the rest is inferred from the germline J gene. CDR3 length equals 16 residues. After removal of 7 bases from V and 5 bases from J, the junction contained 13 bases not matched to a gene.

This clone showed up many times. The read ends 3 residues early relative to the CDR3; the germline J gene fills the gap. The V and J genes are TRBV5-1 and TRBJ2-3; 11 bases map to TRBD2. This CDR3 is 17 amino acids long. Germline V gene sequence: CDR1 SGHRS, CDR2 YFSETQ. Trimming at V came to 6 bases and at J to 5 bases, leaving 14 bases not matched to a gene. The DNA read from the CDR3 is TGCGCCAGCACCTCGGGACTAGCGGCCCCTAAGGAAGATACG. This codes for CASTSGLAAPKEDT. The whole CDR3 reads CASTSGLAAPKEDTQYF.

This clone was counted ten times or more. Read coverage stops 3 residues before the CDR3 terminus; the germline J gene supplies the remainder. The chain links TRBV5-1 to TRBJ1-6; possibly TRBD1 for D (5 bases). Germline assignment: CDR1 SGHRS and CDR2 YFSETQ. The CDR3 spans 16 residues. Trimming shortened V by 2 bases and J by 6 bases, and 15 bases separated the two germline ends. Partial CDR3 DNA: TGCGCCAGCAGCTTTGGGCAGGGTAAAGTTAATTCACCC. Translation: CASSFGQGKVNSP. The entire CDR3 is CASSFGQGKVNSPLHF.

This clone was picked up many times. From the germline J gene comes the end of the CDR3, since the read stops 3 residues before it. V and J are TRBV28 and TRBJ2-7; TRBD1 aligns across 8 bases. The CDR3 sequence is 15 residues long. J was trimmed by 3 bases and V by 1 base; bases with no gene match: 5. Germline V gives CDR1 MDHEN, CDR2 SYDVKM. CDR3 amino acids: CASSLFDRGVYEQYF. The CDR3 bases that were read are TGTGCCAGCAGTTTATTTGACAGGGGTGTCTACGAG.

This clone was counted many times. CDR3 DNA (partial): TGTGCCAGCTCACCTGGACCGGCAGGACATTATAATTCACCC. It specifies CASSPGPAGHYNSP. The CDR3, in full, reads CASSPGPAGHYNSPLHF. The chain couples TRBV18 to TRBJ1-6, with D possibly TRBD1 on 5 matching bases. Sequencing ends 3 residues short of the CDR3 end; the germline J gene provides the rest. Germline V gives CDR1 KGHSH, CDR2 LQKENI. V lost 3 bases and J 4 bases, leaving 16 bases between the germline ends. The CDR3 contains 17 residues.